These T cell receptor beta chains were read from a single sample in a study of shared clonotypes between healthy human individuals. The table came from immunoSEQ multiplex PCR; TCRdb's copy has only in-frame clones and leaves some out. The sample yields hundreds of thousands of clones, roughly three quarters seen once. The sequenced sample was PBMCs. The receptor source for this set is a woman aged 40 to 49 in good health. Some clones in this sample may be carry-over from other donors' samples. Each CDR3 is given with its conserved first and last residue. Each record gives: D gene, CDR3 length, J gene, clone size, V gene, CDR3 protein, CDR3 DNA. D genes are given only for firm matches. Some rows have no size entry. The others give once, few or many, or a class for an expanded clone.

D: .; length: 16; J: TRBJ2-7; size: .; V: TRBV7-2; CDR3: CASSVRGGDSTYEQYF; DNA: TGTGCCAGCAGCGTTAGAGGGGGGGACTCCACCTACGAGCAGTACTTC
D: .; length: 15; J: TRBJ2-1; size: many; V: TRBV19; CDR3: CASIADPSSYNEQFF; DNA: TGTGCCAGTATAGCGGACCCCAGCTCCTACAATGAGCAGTTCTTC
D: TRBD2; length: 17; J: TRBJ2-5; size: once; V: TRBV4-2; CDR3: CASSPEAGRVSQETQYF; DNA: TGTGCCAGCAGCCCAGAGGCAGGGAGGGTCAGCCAAGAGACCCAGTACTTC
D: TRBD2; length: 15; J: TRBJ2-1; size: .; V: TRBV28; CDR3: CASRRLAGGLNEQFF; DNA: TGTGCCAGCAGGAGACTAGCGGGAGGGCTAAATGAGCAGTTCTTC
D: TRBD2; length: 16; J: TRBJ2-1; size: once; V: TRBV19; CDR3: CASTAGTSGSYNEQFF; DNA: TGTGCCAGTACCGCGGGGACTAGCGGGAGTTACAATGAGCAGTTCTTC
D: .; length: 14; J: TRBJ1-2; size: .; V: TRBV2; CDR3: CASSEQRSLHGYTF; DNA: TGTGCCAGCAGTGAACAGCGTAGTTTGCATGGCTACACCTTC
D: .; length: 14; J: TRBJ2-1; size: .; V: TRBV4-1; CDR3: CASSQELRNNEQFF; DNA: TGCGCCAGCAGCCAGGAGCTCCGTAACAATGAGCAGTTCTTC
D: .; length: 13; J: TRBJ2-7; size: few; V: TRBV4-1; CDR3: CASSQDAYGEQYF; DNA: TGCGCCAGCAGCCAGGACGCGTACGGGGAGCAGTACTTC
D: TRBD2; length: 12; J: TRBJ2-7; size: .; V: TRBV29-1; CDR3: CSAGTSGYEQYF; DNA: TGCAGCGCTGGGACTAGCGGCTACGAGCAGTACTTC
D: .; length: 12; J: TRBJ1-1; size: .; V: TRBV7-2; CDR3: CASSLSWSEAFF; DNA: TGTGCCAGCAGCTTATCGTGGTCTGAAGCTTTCTTT
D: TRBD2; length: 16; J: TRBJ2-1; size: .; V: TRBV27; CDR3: CASSLTTSGRAYEQFF; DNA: TGTGCCAGCAGTCTAACGACTAGCGGGAGGGCCTATGAGCAGTTCTTC
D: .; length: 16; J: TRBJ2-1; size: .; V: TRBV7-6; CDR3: CASSSTGTSSYNEQFF; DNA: TGTGCCAGCAGCTCAACAGGGACCAGCTCCTACAATGAGCAGTTCTTC
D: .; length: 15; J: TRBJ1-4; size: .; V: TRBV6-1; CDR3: CASSVSRQHNEKLFF; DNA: TGTGCCAGCAGTGTATCCCGACAACACAATGAAAAACTGTTTTTT
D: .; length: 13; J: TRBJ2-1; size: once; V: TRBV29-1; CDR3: CSLRVAEYNEQFF; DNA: TGCAGCCTCCGGGTAGCGGAATACAATGAGCAGTTCTTC
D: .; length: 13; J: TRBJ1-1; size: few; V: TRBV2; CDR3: CAARRHPGTEAFF; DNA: TGTGCCGCCCGGAGACACCCGGGCACTGAAGCTTTCTTT
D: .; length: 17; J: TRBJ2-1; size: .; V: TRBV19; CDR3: CASSTLLGDTQYNEQFF; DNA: TGTGCCAGTAGTACGCTCCTGGGGGACACCCAGTACAATGAGCAGTTCTTC
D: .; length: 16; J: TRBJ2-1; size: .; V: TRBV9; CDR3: CASSVGGGTHYNEQFF; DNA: TGTGCCAGCAGCGTAGGTGGCGGGACCCACTACAATGAGCAGTTCTTC
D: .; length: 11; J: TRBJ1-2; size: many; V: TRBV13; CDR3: CASSLGYGYTF; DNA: TGTGCCAGCAGCTTAGGGTATGGCTACACCTTC
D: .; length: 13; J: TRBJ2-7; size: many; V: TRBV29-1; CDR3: CSVGMAATYEQYF; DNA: TGCAGCGTTGGCATGGCGGCCACTTACGAGCAGTACTTC
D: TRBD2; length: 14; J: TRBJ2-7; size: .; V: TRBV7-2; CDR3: CASSRTSGRYEQYF; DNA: TGTGCCAGCAGCCGGACTAGCGGGAGATACGAGCAGTACTTC
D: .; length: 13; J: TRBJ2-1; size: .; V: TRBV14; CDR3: CASSQGLTGEQFF; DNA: TGTGCCAGCAGCCAAGGGCTCACCGGTGAGCAGTTCTTC
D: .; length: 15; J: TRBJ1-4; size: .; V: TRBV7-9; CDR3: CASSLPQATNEKLFF; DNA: TGTGCCAGCAGCCTACCCCAAGCAACTAATGAAAAACTGTTTTTT
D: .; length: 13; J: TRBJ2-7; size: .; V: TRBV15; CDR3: CATSRDPPSEQYF; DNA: TGTGCCACCAGCAGAGACCCTCCCTCCGAGCAGTACTTC
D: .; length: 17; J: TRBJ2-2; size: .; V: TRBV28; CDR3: CASSFPAFGGFTGELFF; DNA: TGTGCCAGCAGTTTTCCCGCTTTTGGTGGGTTCACCGGGGAGCTGTTTTTT
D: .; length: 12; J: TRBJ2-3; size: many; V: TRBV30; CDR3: CAWSGVTDTQYF; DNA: TGTGCCTGGAGTGGGGTCACAGATACGCAGTATTTT
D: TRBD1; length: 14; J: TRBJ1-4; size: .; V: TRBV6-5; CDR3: CASSEQGGGEKLFF; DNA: TGTGCCAGCAGTGAGCAGGGGGGAGGCGAAAAACTGTTTTTT
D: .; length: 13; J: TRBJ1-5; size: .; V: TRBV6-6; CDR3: CASSYYSNQPQHF; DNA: TGTGCCAGCAGTTATTATAGCAATCAGCCCCAGCATTTT
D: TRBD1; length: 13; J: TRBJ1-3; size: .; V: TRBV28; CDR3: CASSVRGGYTIYF; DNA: TGTGCCAGCAGCGTCAGGGGGGGTTACACCATATATTTT
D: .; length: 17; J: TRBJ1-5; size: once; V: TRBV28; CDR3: CASSWGEGMIGNQPQHF; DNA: TGTGCCAGCAGCTGGGGGGAGGGGATGATTGGCAATCAGCCCCAGCATTTT
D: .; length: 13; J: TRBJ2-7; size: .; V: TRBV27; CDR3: CASSLRDKYEQYF; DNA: TGTGCCAGCAGTTTAAGGGACAAGTACGAGCAGTACTTC
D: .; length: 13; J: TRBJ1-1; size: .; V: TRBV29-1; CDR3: CSVEAGGWTEAFF; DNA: TGCAGCGTTGAAGCTGGGGGTTGGACTGAAGCTTTCTTT
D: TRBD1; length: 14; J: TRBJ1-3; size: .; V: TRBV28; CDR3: CASRPHRGRDTIYF; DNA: TGTGCCAGCAGACCACACAGGGGGCGAGACACCATATATTTT
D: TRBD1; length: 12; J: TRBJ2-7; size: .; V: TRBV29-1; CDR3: CSVRRGSYEQYF; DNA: TGCAGCGTTCGCAGGGGGTCCTACGAGCAGTACTTC
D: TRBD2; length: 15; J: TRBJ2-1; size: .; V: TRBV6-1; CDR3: CASSEGTSERYEQFF; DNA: TGTGCCAGCAGTGAAGGGACTAGCGAGAGGTATGAGCAGTTCTTC
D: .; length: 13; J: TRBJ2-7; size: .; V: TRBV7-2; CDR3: CASSLWGANEQYF; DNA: TGTGCCAGCAGCTTGTGGGGGGCGAACGAGCAGTACTTC
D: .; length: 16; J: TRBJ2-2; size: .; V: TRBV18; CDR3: CASSPDKVPVAGELFF; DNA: TGTGCCAGCTCACCGGACAAAGTCCCTGTGGCCGGGGAGCTGTTTTTT
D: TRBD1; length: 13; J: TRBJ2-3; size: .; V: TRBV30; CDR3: CAGKPQGTDTQYF; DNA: TGTGCCGGGAAACCACAGGGGACAGATACGCAGTATTTT
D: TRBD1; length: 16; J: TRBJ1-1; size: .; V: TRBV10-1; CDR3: CASSESKGQGAVEAFF; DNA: TGCGCCAGCAGTGAGTCCAAGGGACAGGGGGCGGTCGAAGCTTTCTTT
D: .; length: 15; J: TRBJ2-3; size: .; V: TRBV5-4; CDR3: CASSLVGSSTDTQYF; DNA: TGTGCCAGCAGCTTGGTAGGCTCTAGCACAGATACGCAGTATTTT
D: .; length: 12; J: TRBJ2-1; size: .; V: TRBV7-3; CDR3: CASSSPPSEQFF; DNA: TGTGCCAGCAGCTCCCCCCCCTCTGAGCAGTTCTTC
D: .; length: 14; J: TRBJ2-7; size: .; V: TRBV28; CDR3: CASSLRAASYEQYF; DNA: TGTGCCAGCAGTTTACGGGCGGCCAGCTACGAGCAGTACTTC
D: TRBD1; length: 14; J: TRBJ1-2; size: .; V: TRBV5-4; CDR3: CASTSKRTGDGYTF; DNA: TGTGCCAGCACCTCGAAAAGGACAGGGGACGGCTACACCTTC
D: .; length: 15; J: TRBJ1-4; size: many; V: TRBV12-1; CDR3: CASSPPGQVGEKLFF; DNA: TGTGCCAGCAGCCCGCCGGGACAGGTTGGAGAAAAACTGTTTTTT
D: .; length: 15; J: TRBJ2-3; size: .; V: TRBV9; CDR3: CASTIAGLGTDTQYF; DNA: TGTGCCAGCACCATCGCCGGGCTTGGCACAGATACGCAGTATTTT
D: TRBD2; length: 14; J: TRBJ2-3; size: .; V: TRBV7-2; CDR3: CAGGGSLSTDTQYF; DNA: TGTGCCGGCGGGGGTAGTCTTAGCACAGATACGCAGTATTTT
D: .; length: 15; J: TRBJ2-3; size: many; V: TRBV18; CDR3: CASSHAETATDTQYF; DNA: TGTGCCAGCTCACATGCCGAGACAGCCACAGATACGCAGTATTTT
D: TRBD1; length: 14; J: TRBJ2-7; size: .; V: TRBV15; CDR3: CATSREGTAYEQYF; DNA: TGTGCCACCAGCAGAGAAGGGACAGCCTACGAGCAGTACTTC
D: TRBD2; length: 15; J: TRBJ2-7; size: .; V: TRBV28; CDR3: CASRHSGSISYEQYF; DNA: TGTGCCAGCAGACATAGCGGGAGTATCTCCTACGAGCAGTACTTC
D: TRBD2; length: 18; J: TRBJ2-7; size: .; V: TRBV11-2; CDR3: CASSLARVTSGVSYEQYF; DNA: TGTGCCAGCAGCTTAGCCCGGGTAACTAGCGGGGTCTCCTACGAGCAGTACTTC
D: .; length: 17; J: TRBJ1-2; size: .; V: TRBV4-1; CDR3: CASSHIPTGVMGYGYTF; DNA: TGCGCCAGCAGCCACATCCCGACGGGGGTCATGGGGTATGGCTACACCTTC
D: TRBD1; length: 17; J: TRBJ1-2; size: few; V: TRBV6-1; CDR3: CASSEARGTGSGYGYTF; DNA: TGTGCCAGCAGTGAAGCTCGGGGGACAGGGTCGGGCTATGGCTACACCTTC
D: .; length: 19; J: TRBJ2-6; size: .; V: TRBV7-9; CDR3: CASSLDSPSQLSGANVLTF; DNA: TGTGCCAGCAGCTTAGACTCTCCCTCCCAACTCTCTGGGGCCAACGTCCTGACTTTC
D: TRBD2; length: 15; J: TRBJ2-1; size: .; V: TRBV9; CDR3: CASSLGTSSYNEQFF; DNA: TGTGCCAGCAGCTTAGGGACTAGCTCATACAATGAGCAGTTCTTC
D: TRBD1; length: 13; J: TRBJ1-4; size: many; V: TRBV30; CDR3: CAWGDRGREKLFF; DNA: TGTGCCTGGGGGGACAGGGGCAGGGAAAAACTGTTTTTT
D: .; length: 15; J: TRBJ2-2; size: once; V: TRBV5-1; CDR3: CASSLGVQRPGELFF; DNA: TGCGCCAGCAGCTTGGGGGTGCAACGCCCCGGGGAGCTGTTTTTT
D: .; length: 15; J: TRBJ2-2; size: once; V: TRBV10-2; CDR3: CASSEGTPDTGELFF; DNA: TGCGCCAGCAGTGAGGGGACACCTGACACCGGGGAGCTGTTTTTT
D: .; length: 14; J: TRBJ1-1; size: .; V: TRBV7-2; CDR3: CASSLGNLGTEAFF; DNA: TGTGCCAGCAGCTTGGGAAACCTTGGCACTGAAGCTTTCTTT
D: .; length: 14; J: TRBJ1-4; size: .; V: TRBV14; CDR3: CASSPGYTNEKLFF; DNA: TGTGCCAGCAGCCCAGGGTACACTAATGAAAAACTGTTTTTT
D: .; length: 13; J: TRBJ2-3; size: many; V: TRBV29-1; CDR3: CSVEARATDTQYF; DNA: TGCAGCGTTGAGGCCAGGGCCACAGATACGCAGTATTTT